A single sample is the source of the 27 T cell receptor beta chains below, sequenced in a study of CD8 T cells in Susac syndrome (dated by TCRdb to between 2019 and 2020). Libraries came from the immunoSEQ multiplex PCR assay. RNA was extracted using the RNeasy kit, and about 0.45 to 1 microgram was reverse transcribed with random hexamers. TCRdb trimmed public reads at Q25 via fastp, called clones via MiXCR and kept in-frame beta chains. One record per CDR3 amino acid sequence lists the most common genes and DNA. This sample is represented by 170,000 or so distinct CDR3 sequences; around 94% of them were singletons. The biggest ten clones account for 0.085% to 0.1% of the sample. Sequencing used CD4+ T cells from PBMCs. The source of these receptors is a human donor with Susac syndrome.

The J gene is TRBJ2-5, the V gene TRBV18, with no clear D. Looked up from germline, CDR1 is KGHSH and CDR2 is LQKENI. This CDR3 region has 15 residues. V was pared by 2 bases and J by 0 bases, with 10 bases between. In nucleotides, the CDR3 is TGTGCCAGCTCACCAAATGGCCAGAACCAAGAGACCCAGTACTTC. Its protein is CASSPNGQNQETQYF.

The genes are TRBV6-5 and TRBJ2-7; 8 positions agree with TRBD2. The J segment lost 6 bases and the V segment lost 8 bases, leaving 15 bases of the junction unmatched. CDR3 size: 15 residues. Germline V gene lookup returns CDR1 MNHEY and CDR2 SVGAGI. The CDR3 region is CASGKGAGESSEQYF. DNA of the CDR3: TGTGCCAGCGGGAAAGGAGCGGGAGAGTCCAGCGAGCAGTACTTC.

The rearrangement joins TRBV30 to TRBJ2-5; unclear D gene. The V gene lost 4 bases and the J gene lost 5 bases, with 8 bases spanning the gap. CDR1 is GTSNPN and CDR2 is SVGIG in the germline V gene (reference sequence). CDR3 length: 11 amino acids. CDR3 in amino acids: CAWTEWETQYF. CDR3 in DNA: TGTGCCTGGACTGAGTGGGAGACCCAGTACTTC.

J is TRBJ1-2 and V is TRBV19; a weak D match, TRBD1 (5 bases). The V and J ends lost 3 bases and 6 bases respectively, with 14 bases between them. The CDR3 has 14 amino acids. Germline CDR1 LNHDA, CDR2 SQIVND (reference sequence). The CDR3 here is CASSIQGLGDGYTF. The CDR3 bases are TGTGCCAGTAGTATCCAGGGACTCGGGGATGGCTACACCTTC. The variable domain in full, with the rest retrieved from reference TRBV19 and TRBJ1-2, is DGGITQSPKYLFRKEGQNVTLSCEQNLNHDAMYWYRQDPGQGLRLIYYSQIVNDFQKGDIAEGYSVSREKKESFPLTVTSAQKNPTAFYLCASSIQGLGDGYTFGSGTRLTVV.

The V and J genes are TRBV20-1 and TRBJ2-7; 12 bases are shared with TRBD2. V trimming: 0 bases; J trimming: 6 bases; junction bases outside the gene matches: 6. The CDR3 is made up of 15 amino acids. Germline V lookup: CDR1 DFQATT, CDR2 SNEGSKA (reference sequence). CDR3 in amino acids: CSARDRTSGTVEQYF. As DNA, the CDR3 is TGCAGTGCTAGAGACCGGACTAGCGGGACAGTCGAGCAGTACTTC.

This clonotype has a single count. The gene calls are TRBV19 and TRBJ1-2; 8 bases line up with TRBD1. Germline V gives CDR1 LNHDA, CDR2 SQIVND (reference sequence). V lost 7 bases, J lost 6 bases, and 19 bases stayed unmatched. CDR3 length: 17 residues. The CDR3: CASNTIGQGVWDDGYTF. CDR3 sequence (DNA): TGTGCCAGTAATACAATCGGACAGGGCGTGTGGGATGATGGCTACACCTTC.

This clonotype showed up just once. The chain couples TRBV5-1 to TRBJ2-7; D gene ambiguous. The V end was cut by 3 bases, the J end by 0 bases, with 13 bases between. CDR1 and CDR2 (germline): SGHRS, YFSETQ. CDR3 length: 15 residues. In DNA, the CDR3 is TGCGCCAGCAGCTCTGATATCGGGTTCTCCTACGAGCAGTACTTC. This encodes CASSSDIGFSYEQYF. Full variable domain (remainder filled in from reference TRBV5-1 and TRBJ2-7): KAGVTQTPRYLIKTRGQQVTLSCSPISGHRSVSWYQQTPGQGLQFLFEYFSETQRNKGNFPGRFSGRQFSNSRSEMNVSTLELGDSALYLCASSSDIGFSYEQYFGPGTRLTVT.

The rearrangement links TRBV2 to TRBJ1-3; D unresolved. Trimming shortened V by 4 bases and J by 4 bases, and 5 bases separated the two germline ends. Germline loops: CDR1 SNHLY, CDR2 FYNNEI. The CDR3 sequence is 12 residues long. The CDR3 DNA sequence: TGTGCCAGCAGTGTTCGAGGAAACACCATATATTTT. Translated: CASSVRGNTIYF.

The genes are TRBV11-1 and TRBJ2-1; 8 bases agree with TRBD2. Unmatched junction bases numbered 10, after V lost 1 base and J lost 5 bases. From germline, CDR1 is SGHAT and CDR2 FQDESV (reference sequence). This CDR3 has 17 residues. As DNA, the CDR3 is TGTGCCAGCAGCTTAGGGGCTGGAGCGGGGGCCCACAATGAGCAGTTCTTC. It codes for CASSLGAGAGAHNEQFF.

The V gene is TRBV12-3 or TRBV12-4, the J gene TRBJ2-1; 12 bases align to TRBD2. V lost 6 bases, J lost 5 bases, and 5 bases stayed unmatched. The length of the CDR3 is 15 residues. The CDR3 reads CASSMTSGSHNEQFF. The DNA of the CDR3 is TGTGCCAGCAGCATGACTAGCGGGAGTCACAATGAGCAGTTCTTC.

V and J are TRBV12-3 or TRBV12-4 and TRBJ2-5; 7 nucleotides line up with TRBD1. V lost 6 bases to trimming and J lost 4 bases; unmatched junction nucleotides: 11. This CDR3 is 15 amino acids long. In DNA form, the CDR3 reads TGTGCCAGCAGGACTTCTATGACAGGGCGAGAGACCCAGTACTTC. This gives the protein CASRTSMTGRETQYF.

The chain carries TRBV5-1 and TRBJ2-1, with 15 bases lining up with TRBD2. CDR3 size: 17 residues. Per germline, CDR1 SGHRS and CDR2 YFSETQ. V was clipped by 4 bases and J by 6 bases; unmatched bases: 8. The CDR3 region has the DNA TGCGCCAGCAGCCCGGGACTAGCGGGAGGTATTGTCAATGAGCAGTTCTTC. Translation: CASSPGLAGGIVNEQFF.

CDR3 nucleotides: TGCAGTGCTAGCGGGCGGGAGGTGCAGTACTTC. Residues: CSASGREVQYF. The chain has TRBV20-1 and TRBJ2-7, with 8 bases aligning to TRBD2. Germline assignment: CDR1 DFQATT and CDR2 SNEGSKA (reference sequence). V trimming: 3 bases; J trimming: 9 bases; junction bases outside the gene matches: 4. The CDR3 runs 11 residues.

The CDR3 is CAWSVKGAVNEQYF. The CDR3 coding sequence is TGTGCCTGGAGTGTAAAAGGGGCTGTCAACGAGCAGTACTTC. V is TRBV30 and J is TRBJ2-7; tentatively, D is TRBD1 (5 bases). The germline gives CDR1 GTSNPN, CDR2 SVGIG (reference sequence). V lost 0 bases, J lost 5 bases, and 14 bases lay in between. This CDR3 has 14 amino acids.

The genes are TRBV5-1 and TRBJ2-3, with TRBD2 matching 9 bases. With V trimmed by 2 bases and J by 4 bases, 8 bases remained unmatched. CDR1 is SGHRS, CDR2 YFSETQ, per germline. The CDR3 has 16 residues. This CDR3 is CASSFLLAGNSDTQYF. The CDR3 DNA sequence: TGCGCCAGCAGCTTCCTACTAGCGGGTAACTCAGATACGCAGTATTTT.

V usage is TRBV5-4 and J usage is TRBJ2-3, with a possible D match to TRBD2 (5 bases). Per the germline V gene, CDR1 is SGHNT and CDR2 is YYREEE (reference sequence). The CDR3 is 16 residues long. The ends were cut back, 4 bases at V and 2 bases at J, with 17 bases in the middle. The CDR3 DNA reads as TGTGCCAGCAGCACCGGAGGAGGAAGGTCCACAGATACGCAGTATTTT. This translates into CASSTGGGRSTDTQYF. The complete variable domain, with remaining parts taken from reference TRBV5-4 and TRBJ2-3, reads ETGVTQSPTHLIKTRGQQVTLRCSSQSGHNTVSWYQQALGQGPQFIFQYYREEENGRGNFPPRFSGLQFPNYSSELNVNALELDDSALYLCASSTGGGRSTDTQYFGPGTRLTVL.

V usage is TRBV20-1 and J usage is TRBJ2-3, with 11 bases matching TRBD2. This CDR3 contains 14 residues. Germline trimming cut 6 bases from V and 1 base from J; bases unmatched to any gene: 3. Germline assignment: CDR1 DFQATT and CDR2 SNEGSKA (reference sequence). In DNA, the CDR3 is TGCAGTGCCGTAGCGGGAGGGCGCACAGATACGCAGTATTTT. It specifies CSAVAGGRTDTQYF.

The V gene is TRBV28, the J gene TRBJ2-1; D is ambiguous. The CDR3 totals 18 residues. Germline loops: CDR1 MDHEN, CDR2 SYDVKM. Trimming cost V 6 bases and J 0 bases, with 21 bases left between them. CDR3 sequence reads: CASRHPIQLLGSYNEQFF. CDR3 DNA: TGTGCCAGCAGACACCCGATACAGCTTCTGGGCTCCTACAATGAGCAGTTCTTC.

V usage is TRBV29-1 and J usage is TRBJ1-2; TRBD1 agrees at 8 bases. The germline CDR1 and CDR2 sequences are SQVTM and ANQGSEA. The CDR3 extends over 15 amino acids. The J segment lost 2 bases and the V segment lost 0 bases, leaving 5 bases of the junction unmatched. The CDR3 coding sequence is TGCAGCGTTGAAGATCGGGACAGGCTCAACTATGGCTACACCTTC. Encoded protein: CSVEDRDRLNYGYTF.

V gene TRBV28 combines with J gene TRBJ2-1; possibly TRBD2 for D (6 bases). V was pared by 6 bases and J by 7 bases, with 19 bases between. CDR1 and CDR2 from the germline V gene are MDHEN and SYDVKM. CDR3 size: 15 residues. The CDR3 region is CASRLSGLGGNEQFF. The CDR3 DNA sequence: TGTGCCAGCAGATTAAGCGGGCTAGGTGGGAATGAGCAGTTCTTC.

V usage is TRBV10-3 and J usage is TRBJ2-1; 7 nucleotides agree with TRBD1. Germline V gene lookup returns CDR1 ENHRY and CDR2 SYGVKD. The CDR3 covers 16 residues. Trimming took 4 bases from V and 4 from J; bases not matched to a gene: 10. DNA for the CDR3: TGTGCCATCAGTGGGCCGACAGGGTCCCGTTACAATGAGCAGTTCTTC. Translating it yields CAISGPTGSRYNEQFF.

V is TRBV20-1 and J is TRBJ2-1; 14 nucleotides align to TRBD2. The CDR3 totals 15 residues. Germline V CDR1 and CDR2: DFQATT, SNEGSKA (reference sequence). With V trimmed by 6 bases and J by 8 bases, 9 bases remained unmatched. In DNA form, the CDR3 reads TGCAGTGCCCCCGGACTAGCGGGGGGAAGGGATGAGCAGTTCTTC. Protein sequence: CSAPGLAGGRDEQFF.

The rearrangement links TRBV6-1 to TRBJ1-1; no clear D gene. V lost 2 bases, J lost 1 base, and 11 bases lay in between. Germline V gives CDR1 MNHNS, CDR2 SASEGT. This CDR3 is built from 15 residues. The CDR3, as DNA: TGTGCCAGCAGTGAACCGGGCCGGGGGAACACTGAAGCTTTCTTT. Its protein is CASSEPGRGNTEAFF.

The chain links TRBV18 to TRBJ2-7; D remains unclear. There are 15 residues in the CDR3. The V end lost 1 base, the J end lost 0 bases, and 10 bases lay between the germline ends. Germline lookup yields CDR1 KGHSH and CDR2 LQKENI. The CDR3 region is CASSPRAEFSYEQYF. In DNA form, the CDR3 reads TGTGCCAGCTCACCACGCGCGGAATTCTCCTACGAGCAGTACTTC.

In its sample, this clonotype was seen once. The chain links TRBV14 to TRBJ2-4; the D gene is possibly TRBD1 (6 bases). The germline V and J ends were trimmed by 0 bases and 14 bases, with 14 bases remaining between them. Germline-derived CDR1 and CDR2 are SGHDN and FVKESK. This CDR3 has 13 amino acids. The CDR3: CASSQERAGTKYF. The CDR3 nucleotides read TGTGCCAGCAGCCAAGAGAGGGCCGGGACAAAGTACTTC.

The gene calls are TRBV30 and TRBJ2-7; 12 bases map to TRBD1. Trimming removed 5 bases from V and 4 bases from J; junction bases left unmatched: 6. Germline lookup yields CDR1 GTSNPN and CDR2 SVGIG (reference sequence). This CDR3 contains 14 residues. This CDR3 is CAWGGQGAIYEQYF. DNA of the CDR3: TGTGCCTGGGGGGGACAGGGGGCGATTTACGAGCAGTACTTC.

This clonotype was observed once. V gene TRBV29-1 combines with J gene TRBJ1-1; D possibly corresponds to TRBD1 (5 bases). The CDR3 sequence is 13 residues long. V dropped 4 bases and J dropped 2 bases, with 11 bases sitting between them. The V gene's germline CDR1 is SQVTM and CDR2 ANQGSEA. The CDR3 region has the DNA TGCAGCGTTGGGGGCAGGCATAACACTGAAGCTTTCTTT. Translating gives CSVGGRHNTEAFF.